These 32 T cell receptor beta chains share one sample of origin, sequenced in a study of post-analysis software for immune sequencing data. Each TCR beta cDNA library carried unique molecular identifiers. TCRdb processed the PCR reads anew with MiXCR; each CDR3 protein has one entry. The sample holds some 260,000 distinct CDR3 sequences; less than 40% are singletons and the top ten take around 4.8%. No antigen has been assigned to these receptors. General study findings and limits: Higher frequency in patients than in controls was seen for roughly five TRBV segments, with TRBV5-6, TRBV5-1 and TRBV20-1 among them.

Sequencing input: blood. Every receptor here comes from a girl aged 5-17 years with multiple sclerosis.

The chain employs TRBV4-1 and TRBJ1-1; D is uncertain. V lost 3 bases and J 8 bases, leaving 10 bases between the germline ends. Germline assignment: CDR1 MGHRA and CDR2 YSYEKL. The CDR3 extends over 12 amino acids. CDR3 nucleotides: TGCGCCAGCAGCCAGGTGAGAGGGGAAGCTTTCTTT. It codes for CASSQVRGEAFF.

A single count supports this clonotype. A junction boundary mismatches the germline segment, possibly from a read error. The CDR3 protein is CASREDSIYEQYF. The CDR3 DNA sequence: TGTGCCAGCAGGGAAGACTCGATCTACGAGCAGTACTTC. The chain links TRBV6-1 to TRBJ2-7, with D uncertain. The CDR3 length is 13 residues. CDR1 is MNHNS, CDR2 SASEGT, per germline.

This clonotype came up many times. The CDR3 region has the DNA TGTGCCAGCAGCCAAGTTATAGCGGGCAACTACAATGAGCAGTTCTTC. Amino acids: CASSQVIAGNYNEQFF. This rearrangement joins TRBV14 to TRBJ2-1, with 7 positions matching TRBD2. The CDR3 has 16 amino acids. V shed 1 base and J 3 bases; nucleotides not matched to a gene: 6. CDR1 and CDR2 (germline): SGHDN, FVKESK.

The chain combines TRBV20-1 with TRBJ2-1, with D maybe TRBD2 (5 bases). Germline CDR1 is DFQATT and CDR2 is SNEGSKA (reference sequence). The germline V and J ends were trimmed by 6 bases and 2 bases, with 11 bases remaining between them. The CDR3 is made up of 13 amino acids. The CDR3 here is CSAPEVPYNEQFF. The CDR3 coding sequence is TGCAGTGCCCCGGAGGTGCCCTACAATGAGCAGTTCTTC.

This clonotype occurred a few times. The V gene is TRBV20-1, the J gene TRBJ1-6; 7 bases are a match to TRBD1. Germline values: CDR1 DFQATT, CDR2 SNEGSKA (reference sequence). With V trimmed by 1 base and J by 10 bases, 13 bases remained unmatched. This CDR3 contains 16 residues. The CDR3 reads CSARAVPGGFESPLHF. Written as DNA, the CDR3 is TGCAGTGCTAGAGCGGTTCCAGGGGGGTTCGAATCACCCCTCCACTTT.

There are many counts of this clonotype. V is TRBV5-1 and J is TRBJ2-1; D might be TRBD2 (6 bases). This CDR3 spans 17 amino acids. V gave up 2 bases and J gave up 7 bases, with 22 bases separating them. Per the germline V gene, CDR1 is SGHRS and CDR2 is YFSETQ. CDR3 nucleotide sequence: TGCGCCAGCAGCTTATATAGCGGAAATCTACCAATTAATGAGCAGTTCTTC. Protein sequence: CASSLYSGNLPINEQFF.

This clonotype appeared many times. The CDR3 DNA follows: TGCGCCAGCAGCCCAGGGGACAGACGGAATCAGCCCCAGCATTTT. Translating gives CASSPGDRRNQPQHF. The chain is built from TRBV5-1 and TRBJ1-5, with TRBD1 matching over 7 bases. The V gene end was trimmed by 4 bases and the J gene end by 4 bases; junction bases not matched to a gene: 8. The CDR3 is 15 residues long. Germline V gene sequence: CDR1 SGHRS, CDR2 YFSETQ.

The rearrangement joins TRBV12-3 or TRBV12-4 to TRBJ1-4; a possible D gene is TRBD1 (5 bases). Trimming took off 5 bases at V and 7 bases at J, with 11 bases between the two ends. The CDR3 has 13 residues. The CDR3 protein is CASSQMGLEKLFF. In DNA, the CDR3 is TGTGCCAGCAGTCAGATGGGACTTGAAAAACTGTTTTTT.

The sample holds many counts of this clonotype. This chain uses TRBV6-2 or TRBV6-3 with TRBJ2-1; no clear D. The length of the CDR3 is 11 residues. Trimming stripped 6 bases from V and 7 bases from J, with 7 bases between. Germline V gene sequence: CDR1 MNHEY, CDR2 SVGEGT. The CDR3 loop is CASRRMNEQFF. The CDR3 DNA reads TGTGCCAGCAGAAGGATGAATGAGCAGTTCTTC.

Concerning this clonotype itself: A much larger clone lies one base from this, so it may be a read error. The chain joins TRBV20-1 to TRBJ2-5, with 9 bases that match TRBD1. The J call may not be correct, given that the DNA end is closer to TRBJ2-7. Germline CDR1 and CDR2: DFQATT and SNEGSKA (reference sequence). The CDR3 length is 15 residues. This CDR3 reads CSPRADRGEGYEQYF. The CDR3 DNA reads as TGCAGTCCTAGAGCCGACAGGGGGGAGGGCTACGAGCAGTACTTC.

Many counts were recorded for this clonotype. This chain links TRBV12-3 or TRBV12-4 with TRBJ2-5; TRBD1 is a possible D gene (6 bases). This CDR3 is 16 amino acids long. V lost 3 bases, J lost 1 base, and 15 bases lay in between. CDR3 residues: CASSFTGLGAQETQYF. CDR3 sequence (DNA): TGTGCCAGCAGTTTTACAGGGCTGGGTGCCCAAGAGACCCAGTACTTC.

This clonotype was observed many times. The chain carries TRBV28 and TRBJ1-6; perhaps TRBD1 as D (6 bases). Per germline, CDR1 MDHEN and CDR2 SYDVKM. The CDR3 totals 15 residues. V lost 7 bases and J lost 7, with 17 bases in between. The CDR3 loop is CASTHRGGGNSPLHF. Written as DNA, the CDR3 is TGTGCCAGCACCCACCGTGGGGGGGGCAATTCACCCCTCCACTTT. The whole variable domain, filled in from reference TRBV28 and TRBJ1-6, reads DVKVTQSSRYLVKRTGEKVFLECVQDMDHENMFWYRQDPGLGLRLIYFSYDVKMKEKGDIPEGYSVSREKKERFSLILESASTNQTSMYLCASTHRGGGNSPLHFGNGTRLTVT.

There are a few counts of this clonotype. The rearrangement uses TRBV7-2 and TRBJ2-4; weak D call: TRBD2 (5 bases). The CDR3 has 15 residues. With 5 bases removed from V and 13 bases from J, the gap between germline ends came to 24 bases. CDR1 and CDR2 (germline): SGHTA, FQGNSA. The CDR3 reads CASSASRVRSNEQYF. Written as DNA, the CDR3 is TGTGCCAGCAGCGCTTCGCGGGTGCGATCCAATGAGCAGTACTTC.

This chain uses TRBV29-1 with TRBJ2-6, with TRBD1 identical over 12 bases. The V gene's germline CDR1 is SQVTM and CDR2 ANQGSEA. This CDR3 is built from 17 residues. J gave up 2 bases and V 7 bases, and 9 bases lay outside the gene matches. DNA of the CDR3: TGCAGCGCGGCAACGGGACAGGGGGCGACTGGGGCCAACGTCCTGACTTTC. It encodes CSAATGQGATGANVLTF.

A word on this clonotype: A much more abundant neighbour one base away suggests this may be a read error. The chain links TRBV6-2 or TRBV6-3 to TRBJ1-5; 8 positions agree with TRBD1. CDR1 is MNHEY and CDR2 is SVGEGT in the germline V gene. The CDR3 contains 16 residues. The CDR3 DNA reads TGTGCCAGCAGACCGGCCGACAGGGGCGGGAATCAGCCCCCGCATTTT. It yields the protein CASRPADRGGNQPPHF.

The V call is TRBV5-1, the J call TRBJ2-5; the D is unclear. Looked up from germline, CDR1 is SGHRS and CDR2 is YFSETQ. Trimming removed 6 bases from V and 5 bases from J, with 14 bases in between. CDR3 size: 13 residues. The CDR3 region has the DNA TGCGCCAGCAACTTCGACAACTCGGAGACCCAGTACTTC. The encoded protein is CASNFDNSETQYF.

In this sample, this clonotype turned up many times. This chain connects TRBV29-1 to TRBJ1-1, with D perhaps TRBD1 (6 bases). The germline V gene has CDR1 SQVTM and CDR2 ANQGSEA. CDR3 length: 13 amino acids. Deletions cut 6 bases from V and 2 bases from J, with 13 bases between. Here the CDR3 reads CSVAGTLNTEAFF. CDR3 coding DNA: TGCAGCGTAGCCGGGACACTTAACACTGAAGCTTTCTTT.

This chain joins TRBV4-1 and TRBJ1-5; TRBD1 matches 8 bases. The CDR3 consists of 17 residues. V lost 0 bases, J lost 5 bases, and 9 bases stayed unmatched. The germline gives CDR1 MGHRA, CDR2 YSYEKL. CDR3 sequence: CASSQEVGTGEYQPQHF. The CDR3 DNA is TGCGCCAGCAGCCAAGAGGTAGGGACAGGAGAATATCAGCCCCAGCATTTT.

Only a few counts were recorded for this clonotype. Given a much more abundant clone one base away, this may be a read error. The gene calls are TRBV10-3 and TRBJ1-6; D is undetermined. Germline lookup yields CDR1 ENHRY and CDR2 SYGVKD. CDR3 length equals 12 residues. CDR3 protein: CAAGEGNSPPHF. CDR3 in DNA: TGTGCCGCAGGTGAGGGCAATTCACCCCCCCACTTT.

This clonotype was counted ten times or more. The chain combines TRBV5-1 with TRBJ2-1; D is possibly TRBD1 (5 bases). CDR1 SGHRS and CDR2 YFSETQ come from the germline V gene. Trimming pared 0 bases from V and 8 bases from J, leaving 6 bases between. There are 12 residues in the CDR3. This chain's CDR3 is CASSLEGHEQFF. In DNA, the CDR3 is TGCGCCAGCAGCTTGGAGGGGCATGAGCAGTTCTTC.

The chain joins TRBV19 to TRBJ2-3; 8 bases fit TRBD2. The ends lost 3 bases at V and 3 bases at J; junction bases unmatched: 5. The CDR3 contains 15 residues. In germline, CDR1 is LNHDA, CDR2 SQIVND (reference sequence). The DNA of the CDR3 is TGTGCCAGTAGTATCAATAGCGGGAATACAGATACGCAGTATTTT. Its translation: CASSINSGNTDTQYF.

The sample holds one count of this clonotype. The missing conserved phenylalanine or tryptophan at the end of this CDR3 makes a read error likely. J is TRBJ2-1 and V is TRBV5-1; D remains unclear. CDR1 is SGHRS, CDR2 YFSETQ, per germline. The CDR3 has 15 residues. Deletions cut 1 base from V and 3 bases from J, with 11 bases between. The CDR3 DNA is TGCGCCAGCAGCTTGAGGGCTAGTGGCTACAATGAGCAGTTCTCC. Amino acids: CASSLRASGYNEQFS.

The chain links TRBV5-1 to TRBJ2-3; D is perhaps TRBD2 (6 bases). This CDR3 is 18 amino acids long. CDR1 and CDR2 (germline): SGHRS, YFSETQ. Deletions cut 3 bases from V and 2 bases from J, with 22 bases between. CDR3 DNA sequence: TGCGCCAGCAGCTCGATAGTACTAGCTTCTAGTCTCACAGATACGCAGTATTTT. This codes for CASSSIVLASSLTDTQYF.

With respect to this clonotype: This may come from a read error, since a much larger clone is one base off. The CDR3 region has the DNA TGTGCCAGCAGCCCCCGTAGGGGTGATGAGCAGTACTTC. Its protein is CASSPRRGDEQYF. This chain links TRBV7-8 with TRBJ2-5; D is perhaps TRBD1 (5 bases). In germline, CDR1 is SGHVS, CDR2 FQNEAQ. Trimming pared 5 bases from V and 11 bases from J, leaving 18 bases between. The CDR3 consists of 13 residues.

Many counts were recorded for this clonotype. This CDR3 reads CASSLGANQPQHF. The CDR3 DNA is TGTGCCAGCAGCTTAGGAGCCAATCAGCCCCAGCATTTT. The chain employs TRBV7-3 and TRBJ1-5; no clear D. Germline V CDR1 and CDR2: SGHTA, FQGTGA. This CDR3 region has 13 residues. The V gene lost 2 bases and the J gene lost 3 bases, with 5 bases spanning the gap.

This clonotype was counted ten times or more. The CDR3: CASSDRQYNQPQHF. The CDR3 region has the DNA TGTGCCAGCAGTGACCGACAGTACAATCAGCCCCAGCATTTT. This chain uses TRBV6-5 with TRBJ1-5; possibly TRBD1 for D (5 bases). CDR1 and CDR2 (germline): MNHEY, SVGAGI. This CDR3 is 14 amino acids long. Trimming took 5 bases from V and 3 from J, leaving 11 bases between them.

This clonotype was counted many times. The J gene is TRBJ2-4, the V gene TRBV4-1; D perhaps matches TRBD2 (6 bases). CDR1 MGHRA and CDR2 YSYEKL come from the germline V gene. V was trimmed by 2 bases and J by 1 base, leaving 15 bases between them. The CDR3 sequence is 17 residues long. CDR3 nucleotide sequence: TGCGCCAGCAGCCAAACTCAGGAGGGCCGGGCCAAAAACATTCAGTACTTC. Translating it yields CASSQTQEGRAKNIQYF.

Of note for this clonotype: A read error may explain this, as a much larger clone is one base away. The CDR3 sequence is CASSLTGGGYGYTF. The CDR3 DNA is TGTGCCAGCAGTTTAACAGGGGGCGGCTATGGCTACACCTTC. The genes are TRBV12-3 or TRBV12-4 and TRBJ1-2, with TRBD1 matching over 9 bases. Trimming removed 2 bases from V and 4 bases from J; junction bases left unmatched: 2. The CDR3 covers 14 residues.

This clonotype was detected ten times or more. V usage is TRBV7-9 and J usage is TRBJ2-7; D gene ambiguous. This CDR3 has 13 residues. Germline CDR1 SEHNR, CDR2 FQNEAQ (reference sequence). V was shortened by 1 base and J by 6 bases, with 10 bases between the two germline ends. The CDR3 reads CASSLGRWGEQYF. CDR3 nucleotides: TGTGCCAGCAGCTTAGGCAGATGGGGCGAGCAGTACTTC.

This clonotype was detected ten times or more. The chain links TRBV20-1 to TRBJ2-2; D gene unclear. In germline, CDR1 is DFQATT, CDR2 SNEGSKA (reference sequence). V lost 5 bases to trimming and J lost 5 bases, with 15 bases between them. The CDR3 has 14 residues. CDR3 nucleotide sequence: TGCAGTGCTGAGGCGGCGCGAAGAACCGGGGAGCTGTTTTTT. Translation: CSAEAARRTGELFF.

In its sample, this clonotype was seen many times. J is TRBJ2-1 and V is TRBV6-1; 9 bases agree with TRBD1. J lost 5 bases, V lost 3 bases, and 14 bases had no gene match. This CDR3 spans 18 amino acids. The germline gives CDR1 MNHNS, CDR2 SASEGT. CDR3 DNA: TGTGCCAGCAGTGAGGGAACAGGGGGCATACCATGGGACAATGAGCAGTTCTTC. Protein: CASSEGTGGIPWDNEQFF.

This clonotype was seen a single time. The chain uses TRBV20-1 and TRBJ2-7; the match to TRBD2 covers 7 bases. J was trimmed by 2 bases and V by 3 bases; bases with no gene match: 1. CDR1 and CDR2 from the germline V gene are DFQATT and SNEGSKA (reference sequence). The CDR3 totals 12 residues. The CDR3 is CSASGGTYEQYF. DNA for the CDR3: TGCAGTGCTAGCGGGGGGACCTACGAGCAGTACTTC.